This T cell receptor (beta chain) was found in a study of T cell responses to AZD1222 COVID-19 vaccine. The overall study: Second doses that came at about 4 or about 12 weeks were put together.

Turning to this clone: Its antigen is unknown.

Generated by immunoSEQ multiplex PCR, the TCRdb table keeps only in-frame clones and is missing some. The sample contains around 100,000 clones, around nine tenths of which appear only once. Study-level results: Donors in the cohort were predominantly white British and more often female, and clonal diversity was possibly underestimated. There were vaccine-associated CD4 TCRs across spike, dominant at 160-218 and 743-854. Compared with day 0, the breadth and depth of the Spike-specific TCR repertoire rose significantly after two doses of AZD1222.

V was shortened by 6 bases and J by 2 bases, with 10 bases between the two germline ends. The CDR3 totals 14 residues. The germline V gene encodes CDR1 LNHDA and CDR2 SQIVND (reference sequence). The TCR sequence derives from an adult in good health. Sequences were derived from peripheral blood, sampled on day 0 of AZD1222 vaccination. V is TRBV19 and J is TRBJ2-2; no clear D gene. The CDR3 DNA reads as TGTGCCAGTAGCTGGATAGGCAACACCGGGGAGCTGTTTTTT. It yields the protein CASSWIGNTGELFF.